This T cell receptor beta chain was captured by sequencing in a study of patients with pleural tuberculosis. The CDR3 has 15 amino acids. Trimming pared 3 bases from V and 8 bases from J, leaving 17 bases between. CDR1 and CDR2 (germline): LNHDA, SQIVND (reference sequence). TCRdb re-called the reads with MiXCR, one entry per CDR3 protein. The table includes about 29,000 distinct CDR3 sequences, roughly 18% detected once. This clonotype was recorded many times. The receptor's source is a human donor with pleural tuberculosis. The rearrangement uses TRBV19 and TRBJ2-1; D not certain. Sequencing was carried out using peripheral blood. This CDR3 reads CASSIGNSQTDEQFF. The DNA of the CDR3 is TGTGCCAGTAGTATTGGTAACAGTCAAACCGATGAGCAGTTCTTC.